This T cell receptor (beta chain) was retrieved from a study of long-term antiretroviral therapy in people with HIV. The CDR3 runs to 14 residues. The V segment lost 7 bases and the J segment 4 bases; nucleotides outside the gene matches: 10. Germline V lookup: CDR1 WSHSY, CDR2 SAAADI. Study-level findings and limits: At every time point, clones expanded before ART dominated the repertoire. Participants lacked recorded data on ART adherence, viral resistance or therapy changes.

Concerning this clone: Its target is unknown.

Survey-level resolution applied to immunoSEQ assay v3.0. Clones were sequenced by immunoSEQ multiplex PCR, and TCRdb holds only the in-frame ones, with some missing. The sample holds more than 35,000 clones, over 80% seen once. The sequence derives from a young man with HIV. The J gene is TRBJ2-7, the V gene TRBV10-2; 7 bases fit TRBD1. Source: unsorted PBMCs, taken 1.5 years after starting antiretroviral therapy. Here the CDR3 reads CASTARQGVYEQYF. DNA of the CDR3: TGCGCCAGCACTGCCCGGCAGGGGGTTTACGAGCAGTACTTC.